This TCR beta chain came from a study of T cell responses to AZD1222 COVID-19 vaccine. This table comes from immunoSEQ multiplex PCR, and its TCRdb copy is limited to in-frame clones, with some not included. This sample has about 100,000 clones, with about nine tenths found just once. The CDR3 loop spans 14 amino acids. The V and J ends lost 5 bases and 11 bases respectively, with 21 bases between them. Germline V lookup: CDR1 MDHEN, CDR2 SYDVKM. The chain joins TRBV28 to TRBJ1-2; tentative D call: TRBD1 (5 bases). The clonotype originates from an adult in good health. Source: peripheral blood, taken on day 0 of AZD1222 vaccination. The CDR3, as DNA: TGTGCCAGCAGTATTTCCGGGACGGTTGTTCGTTACACCTTC. It specifies CASSISGTVVRYTF.